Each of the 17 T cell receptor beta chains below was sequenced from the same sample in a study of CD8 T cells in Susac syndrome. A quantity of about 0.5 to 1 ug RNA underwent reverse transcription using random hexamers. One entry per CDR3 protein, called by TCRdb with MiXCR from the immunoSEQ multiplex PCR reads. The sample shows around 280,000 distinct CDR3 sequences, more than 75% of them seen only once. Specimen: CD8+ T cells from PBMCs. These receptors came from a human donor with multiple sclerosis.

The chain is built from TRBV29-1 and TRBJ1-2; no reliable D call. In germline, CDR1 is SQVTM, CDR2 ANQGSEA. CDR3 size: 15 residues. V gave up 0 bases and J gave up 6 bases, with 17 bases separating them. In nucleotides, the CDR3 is TGCAGCGTTGAAGAAGATGGCAACAGCTCTGATGGCTACACCTTC. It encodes CSVEEDGNSSDGYTF.

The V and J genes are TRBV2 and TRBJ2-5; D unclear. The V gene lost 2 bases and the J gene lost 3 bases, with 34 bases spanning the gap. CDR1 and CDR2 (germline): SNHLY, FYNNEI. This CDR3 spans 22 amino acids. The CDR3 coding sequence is TGTGCCAGCAGTGAAACAGCCTCCTCTGTGGGAACTGGCGGCCGACGAAAAGAGACCCAGTACTTC. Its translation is CASSETASSVGTGGRRKETQYF. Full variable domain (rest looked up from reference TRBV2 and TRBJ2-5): EPEVTQTPSHQVTQMGQEVILRCVPISNHLYFYWYRQILGQKVEFLVSFYNNEISEKSEIFDDQFSVERPDGSNFTLKIRSTKLEDSAMYFCASSETASSVGTGGRRKETQYFGPGTRLLVL.

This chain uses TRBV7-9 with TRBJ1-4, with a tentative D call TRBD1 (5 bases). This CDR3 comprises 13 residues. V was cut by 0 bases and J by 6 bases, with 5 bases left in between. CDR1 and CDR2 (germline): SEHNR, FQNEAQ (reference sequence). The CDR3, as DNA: TGTGCCAGCAGCTTAGCGACAGATGAAAAACTGTTTTTT. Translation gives CASSLATDEKLFF.

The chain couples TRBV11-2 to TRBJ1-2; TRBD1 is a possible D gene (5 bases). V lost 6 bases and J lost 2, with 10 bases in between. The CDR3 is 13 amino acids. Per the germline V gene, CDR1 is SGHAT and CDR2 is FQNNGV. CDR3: CASRGAGNYGYTF. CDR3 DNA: TGTGCCAGCAGAGGGGCAGGCAACTATGGCTACACCTTC.

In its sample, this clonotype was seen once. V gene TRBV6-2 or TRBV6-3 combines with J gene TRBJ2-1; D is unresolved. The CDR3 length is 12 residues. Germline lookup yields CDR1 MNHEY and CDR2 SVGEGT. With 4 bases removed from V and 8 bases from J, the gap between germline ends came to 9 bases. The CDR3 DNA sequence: TGTGCCAGCAGTTCCCCTCTCGATGAGCAGTTCTTC. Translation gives CASSSPLDEQFF.

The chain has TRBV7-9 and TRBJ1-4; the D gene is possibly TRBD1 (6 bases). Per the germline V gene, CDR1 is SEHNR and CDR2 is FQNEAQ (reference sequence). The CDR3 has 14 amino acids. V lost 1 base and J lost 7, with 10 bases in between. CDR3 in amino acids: CASSLDRDGEKLFF. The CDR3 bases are TGTGCCAGCAGCTTAGACAGGGATGGTGAAAAACTGTTTTTT. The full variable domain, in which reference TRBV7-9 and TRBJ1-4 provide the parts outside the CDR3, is DTGVSQNPRHKITKRGQNVTFRCDPISEHNRLYWYRQTLGQGPEFLTYFQNEAQLEKSRLLSDRFSAERPKGSFSTLEIQRTEQGDSAMYLCASSLDRDGEKLFFGSGTQLSVL.

CDR3 amino acids: CASGLVASGLSEDTQYF. The DNA for the CDR3 is TGTGCTAGTGGTTTGGTGGCTAGCGGACTAAGTGAAGATACGCAGTATTTT. This chain uses TRBV12-5 with TRBJ2-3; TRBD2 matches at 7 bases. With V trimmed by 0 bases and J by 5 bases, 11 bases remained unmatched. The CDR3 has 17 residues. Germline lookup yields CDR1 LGHNT and CDR2 FRNRAP. Using reference TRBV12-5 and TRBJ2-3 for the parts outside the CDR3, the full variable domain is DARVTQTPRHKVTEMGQEVTMRCQPILGHNTVFWYRQTMMQGLELLAYFRNRAPLDDSGMPKDRFSAEMPDATLATLKIQPSEPRDSAVYFCASGLVASGLSEDTQYFGPGTRLTVL.

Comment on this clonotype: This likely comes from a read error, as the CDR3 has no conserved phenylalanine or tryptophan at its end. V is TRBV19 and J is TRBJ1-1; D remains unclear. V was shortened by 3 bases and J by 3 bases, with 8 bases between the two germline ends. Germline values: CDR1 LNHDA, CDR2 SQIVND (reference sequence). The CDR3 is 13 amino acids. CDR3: CASSMYRYTEAFS. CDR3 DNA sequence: TGTGCCAGTAGTATGTACAGATACACTGAAGCTTTCTCT.

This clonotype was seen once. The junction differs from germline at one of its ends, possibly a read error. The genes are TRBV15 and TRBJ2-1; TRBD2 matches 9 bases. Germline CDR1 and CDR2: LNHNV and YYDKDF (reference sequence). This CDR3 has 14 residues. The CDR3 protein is CATSSGSSYNEQLF. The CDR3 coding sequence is TGTGCCACCAGTAGCGGGAGCTCCTACAATGAGCAGCTCTTC.

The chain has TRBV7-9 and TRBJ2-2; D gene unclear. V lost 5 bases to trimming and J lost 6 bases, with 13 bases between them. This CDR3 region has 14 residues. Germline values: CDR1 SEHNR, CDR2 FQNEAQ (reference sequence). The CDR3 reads CASSPTLSAGELFF. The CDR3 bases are TGTGCCAGCAGCCCCACCTTAAGTGCCGGGGAGCTGTTTTTT. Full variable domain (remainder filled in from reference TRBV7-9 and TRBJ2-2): DTGVSQNPRHKITKRGQNVTFRCDPISEHNRLYWYRQTLGQGPEFLTYFQNEAQLEKSRLLSDRFSAERPKGSFSTLEIQRTEQGDSAMYLCASSPTLSAGELFFGEGSRLTVL.

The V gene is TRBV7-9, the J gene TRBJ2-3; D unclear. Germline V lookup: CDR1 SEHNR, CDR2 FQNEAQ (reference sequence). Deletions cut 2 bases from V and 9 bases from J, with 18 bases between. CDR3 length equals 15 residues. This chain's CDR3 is CASSLRVIGLGTQYF. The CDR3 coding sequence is TGTGCCAGCAGCTTACGAGTTATAGGGTTGGGGACGCAGTATTTT.

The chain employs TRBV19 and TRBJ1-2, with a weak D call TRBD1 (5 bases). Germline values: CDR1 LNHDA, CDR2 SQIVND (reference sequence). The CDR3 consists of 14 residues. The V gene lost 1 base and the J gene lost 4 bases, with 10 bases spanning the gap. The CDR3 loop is CASSIVGTPYGYTF. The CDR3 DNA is TGTGCCAGTAGTATAGTCGGGACTCCCTATGGCTACACCTTC. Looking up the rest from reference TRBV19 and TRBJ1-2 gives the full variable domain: DGGITQSPKYLFRKEGQNVTLSCEQNLNHDAMYWYRQDPGQGLRLIYYSQIVNDFQKGDIAEGYSVSREKKESFPLTVTSAQKNPTAFYLCASSIVGTPYGYTFGSGTRLTVV.

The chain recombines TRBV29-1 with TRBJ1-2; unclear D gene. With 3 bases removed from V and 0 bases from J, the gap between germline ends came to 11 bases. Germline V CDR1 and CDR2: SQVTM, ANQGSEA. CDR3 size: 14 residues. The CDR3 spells CSVDSYEANYGYTF. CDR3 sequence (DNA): TGCAGCGTTGATTCCTACGAGGCTAACTATGGCTACACCTTC.

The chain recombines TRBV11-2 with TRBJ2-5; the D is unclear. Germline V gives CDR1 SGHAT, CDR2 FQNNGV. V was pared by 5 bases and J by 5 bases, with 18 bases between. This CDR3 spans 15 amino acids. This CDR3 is CASSPSAMAGETQYF. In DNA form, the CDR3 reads TGTGCCAGCAGCCCGAGCGCCATGGCTGGGGAGACCCAGTACTTC.

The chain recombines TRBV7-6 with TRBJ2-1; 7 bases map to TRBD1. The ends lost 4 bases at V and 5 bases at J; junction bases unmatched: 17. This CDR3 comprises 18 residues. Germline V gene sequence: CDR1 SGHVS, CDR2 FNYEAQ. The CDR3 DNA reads TGTGCCAGCAGCTCGACAGGGAGCGGTTCCCGGACCAACAATGAGCAGTTCTTC. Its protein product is CASSSTGSGSRTNNEQFF. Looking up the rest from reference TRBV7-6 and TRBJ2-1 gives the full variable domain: GAGVSQSPRYKVTKRGQDVALRCDPISGHVSLYWYRQALGQGPEFLTYFNYEAQQDKSGLPNDRFSAERPEGSISTLTIQRTEQRDSAMYRCASSSTGSGSRTNNEQFFGPGTRLTVL.

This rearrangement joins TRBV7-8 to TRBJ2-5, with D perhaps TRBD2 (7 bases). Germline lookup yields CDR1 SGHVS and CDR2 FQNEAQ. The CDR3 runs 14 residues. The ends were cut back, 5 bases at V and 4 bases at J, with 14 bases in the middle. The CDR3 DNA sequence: TGTGCCAGCAGCCCCACAGGGAGGGGAGAGACCCAGTACTTC. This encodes CASSPTGRGETQYF. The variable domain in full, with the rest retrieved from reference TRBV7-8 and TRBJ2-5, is GAGVSQSPRYKVAKRGQDVALRCDPISGHVSLFWYQQALGQGPEFLTYFQNEAQLDKSGLPSDRFFAERPEGSVSTLKIQRTQQEDSAVYLCASSPTGRGETQYFGPGTRLLVL.

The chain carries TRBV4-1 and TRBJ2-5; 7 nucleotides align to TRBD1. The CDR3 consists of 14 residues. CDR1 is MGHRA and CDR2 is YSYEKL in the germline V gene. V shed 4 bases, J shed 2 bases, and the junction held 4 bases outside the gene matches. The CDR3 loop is CASSLLGQQETQYF. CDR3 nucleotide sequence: TGCGCCAGCAGCCTCCTGGGACAGCAAGAGACCCAGTACTTC.